Below, 10 T cell receptor beta chains from the same sample are listed, as sequenced in a study of shared clonotypes between healthy human individuals. Generated by immunoSEQ multiplex PCR, the TCRdb table keeps only in-frame clones and is missing some. In the table there are some 1 million clones, around 75% of which are singletons. The sequenced material came from memory CD4+ T cells sorted from blood. Subset denoted: CD45RA-negative fraction. These receptors were obtained from a man in his late teens or twenties in good health.

The chain employs TRBV5-1 and TRBJ2-2, with 8 bases that match TRBD2. Germline assignment: CDR1 SGHRS and CDR2 YFSETQ. This CDR3 comprises 16 residues. J lost 6 bases, V lost 0 bases, and 7 bases had no gene match. The CDR3: CASSLEQRGFAGELFF. CDR3 sequence (DNA): TGCGCCAGCAGCTTGGAGCAGCGGGGGTTTGCCGGGGAGCTGTTTTTT.

The chain recombines TRBV2 with TRBJ1-5; no definite D call. Looked up from germline, CDR1 is SNHLY and CDR2 is FYNNEI. V shed 0 bases and J shed 3 bases, with 15 bases lying between them. The CDR3 is 17 amino acids. The CDR3 sequence: CASSEAFTGWYNQPQHF. The CDR3 region has the DNA TGTGCCAGCAGTGAAGCATTCACGGGGTGGTACAATCAGCCCCAGCATTTT.

The rearrangement joins TRBV11-2 to TRBJ1-4; D perhaps matches TRBD1 (6 bases). The CDR3 spans 15 residues. Germline V lookup: CDR1 SGHAT, CDR2 FQNNGV. Deletions cut 6 bases from V and 7 bases from J, with 18 bases between. Here the CDR3 reads CASRAQGGVGEKLFF. CDR3 coding DNA: TGTGCCAGCAGAGCACAGGGAGGGGTTGGTGAAAAACTGTTTTTT.

The chain couples TRBV14 to TRBJ2-5; 8 nucleotides align to TRBD2. The germline CDR1 and CDR2 sequences are SGHDN and FVKESK. Losses at the gene ends were 4 bases for V and 2 bases for J; bases not matched to a gene: 15. The CDR3 contains 18 residues. The CDR3 region has the DNA TGTGCCAGCAGCCGTTTGGCGGGAGGAGGGTCCCTGCAAGAGACCCAGTACTTC. It yields the protein CASSRLAGGGSLQETQYF.

This sequence joins TRBV4-1 and TRBJ2-1; D may correspond to TRBD1 or TRBD2 (5 bases each). Trimming pared 4 bases from V and 0 bases from J, leaving 13 bases between. CDR1 and CDR2 (germline): MGHRA, YSYEKL. The CDR3 is 16 amino acids. CDR3 protein: CASSRDGSSSYNEQFF. The CDR3 nucleotides are TGCGCCAGCAGCCGGGACGGTTCGAGCTCCTACAATGAGCAGTTCTTC.

The chain has TRBV27 and TRBJ2-5; 10 positions match TRBD2. Trimming removed 4 bases from V and 2 bases from J; junction bases left unmatched: 4. The CDR3 runs 15 residues. Germline V CDR1 and CDR2: MNHEY, SMNVEV (reference sequence). This CDR3 reads CASSSLAGVQETQYF. CDR3 in DNA: TGTGCCAGCAGTTCTCTAGCGGGAGTGCAAGAGACCCAGTACTTC.

In regard to this clone: The same CDR3 also results from other DNA sequences found in this sample. The chain has TRBV2 and TRBJ1-4; TRBD1 matches at 7 bases. Germline CDR1 and CDR2: SNHLY and FYNNEI. V gave up 6 bases and J gave up 4 bases; unmatched junction bases: 5. The CDR3 spans 14 residues. CDR3 sequence (DNA): TGTGCCAGCAGAGGGGACAGAGGTAATGAAAAACTGTTTTTT. This translates into CASRGDRGNEKLFF.

J is TRBJ1-2 and V is TRBV10-3; D not certain. This CDR3 spans 13 amino acids. Per germline, CDR1 ENHRY and CDR2 SYGVKD. With 5 bases removed from V and 6 bases from J, the gap between germline ends came to 13 bases. The CDR3 here is CAISFTEEDGYTF. Written as DNA, the CDR3 is TGTGCCATCAGTTTTACAGAGGAGGATGGCTACACCTTC.

J is TRBJ2-7 and V is TRBV6-5; unclear D gene. CDR1 and CDR2 (germline): MNHEY, SVGAGI. The CDR3 runs to 15 residues. Trimming shortened V by 2 bases and J by 3 bases, and 14 bases separated the two germline ends. The CDR3 here is CASSYSTVSRYEQYF. The CDR3 bases are TGTGCCAGCAGTTACAGCACCGTCTCCCGCTACGAGCAGTACTTC.

This clone was detected only a few times. The rearrangement uses TRBV6-5 and TRBJ1-4; TRBD1 aligns across 11 bases. This CDR3 has 15 amino acids. Germline CDR1 reads MNHEY; CDR2 reads SVGAGI. After removal of 6 bases from V and 4 bases from J, the junction contained 4 bases not matched to a gene. The CDR3, as DNA: TGTGCCAGCAGGGGGACAGGGGGAAATAATGAAAAACTGTTTTTT. Translated, it gives CASRGTGGNNEKLFF.